Listed below are T cell receptor beta chains from one sample, sequenced in a study of cytomegalovirus exposure and HLA in healthy donors. Assay used: immunoSEQ multiplex PCR; TCRdb lists only in-frame clones, some missing. The data show fewer than 100,000 clones, and the top ten clones hold 1.5%. Sequenced input: PBMCs. The receptors were sampled from a woman aged 60-70 years in good health and CMV-seronegative. Each CDR3 is given with its conserved first and last residue. The order of the fields is V gene, D gene, J gene, CDR3 protein, CDR3 DNA. A D gene is named only where the DNA matches it firmly.

TRBV19,TRBD2,TRBJ2-3,CASLPYGREGVDTQYF,TGTGCCAGTTTACCCTATGGGCGGGAGGGCGTCGATACGCAGTATTTT
TRBV6-6,NA,TRBJ2-1,CASSYGGDEQFF,TGTGCCAGCAGTTATGGCGGGGACGAGCAGTTCTTC
TRBV11-2,TRBD1,TRBJ1-6,CASSLEGQVSPLHF,TGTGCCAGCAGCTTAGAAGGACAGGTTTCACCCCTCCACTTT
TRBV4-1,TRBD2,TRBJ2-5,CARRTREETQYF,TGCGCCAGACGGACTAGAGAGGAGACCCAGTACTTC
TRBV5-8,NA,TRBJ2-7,CASSKSSGISYEQYF,TGTGCCAGCAGCAAATCTTCAGGTATCTCCTACGAGCAGTACTTC
TRBV7-3,NA,TRBJ2-1,CASSFLGSYNEQFF,TGTGCCAGCAGCTTTCTAGGATCATACAATGAGCAGTTCTTC
TRBV11-3,TRBD2,TRBJ2-1,CASSPRGSSYNEQFF,TGCGCCAGCAGCCCGCGGGGGAGCTCCTACAATGAGCAGTTCTTC
TRBV28,TRBD2,TRBJ2-6,CASSPGWVGLVSGANVLTF,TGTGCCAGCAGTCCAGGGTGGGTGGGACTAGTTTCTGGGGCCAACGTCCTGACTTTC
TRBV6-1,TRBD2,TRBJ2-5,CASSEGLAGEETQYF,TGTGCCAGCAGTGAAGGACTAGCGGGAGAAGAGACCCAGTACTTC
TRBV21-1,NA,TRBJ1-5,CASSKVRGGNQPQHF,TGTGCCAGCAGCAAAGTTCGGGGGGGCAATCAGCCCCAGCATTTT
TRBV7-2,NA,TRBJ1-1,CASSLLSRGDTEAFF,TGTGCCAGCAGCTTACTCTCCAGGGGAGACACTGAAGCTTTCTTT
TRBV5-4,NA,TRBJ1-3,CASSSALPGLAGNTIYF,TGTGCCAGCAGTTCTGCTCTTCCGGGACTGGCTGGAAACACCATATATTTT
TRBV7-9,TRBD1,TRBJ1-6,CASSLEGQGLASPLHF,TGTGCCAGCAGCTTAGAGGGACAGGGGCTAGCATCACCCCTCCACTTT
TRBV6-6,NA,TRBJ2-5,CASSNRGGQETQYF,TGTGCCAGCAGTAACCGAGGGGGCCAAGAGACCCAGTACTTC
TRBV28,NA,TRBJ2-7,CASSPGQNSYEQYF,TGTGCCAGCAGTCCCGGACAGAACTCCTACGAGCAGTACTTC
TRBV7-9,TRBD1,TRBJ1-3,CASSLGDRLAGNTIYF,TGTGCCAGCAGCTTAGGGGACAGGCTTGCTGGAAACACCATATATTTT
TRBV7-2,TRBD1,TRBJ2-7,CASGTGVPTYEQYF,TGTGCCAGCGGAACAGGGGTACCCACCTACGAGCAGTACTTC
TRBV7-2,TRBD2,TRBJ2-2,CASSRPSGIRTGELFF,TGTGCCAGCAGCAGACCTAGCGGGATTAGGACCGGGGAGCTGTTTTTT
TRBV5-1,TRBD1,TRBJ2-2,CASSSRQGTGELFF,TGCGCCAGCAGTTCCCGACAGGGGACCGGGGAGCTGTTTTTT
TRBV15,NA,TRBJ1-4,CATSRDGFNEKLFF,TGTGCCACCAGCAGAGACGGGTTTAATGAAAAACTGTTTTTT
TRBV7-8,TRBD1,TRBJ2-2,CASSFTGATGELFF,TGTGCCAGCAGCTTTACAGGGGCCACCGGGGAGCTGTTTTTT
TRBV2,NA,TRBJ1-2,CASGQNYGYTF,TGTGCCAGCGGACAGAACTATGGCTACACCTTC